Shown below are 21 T cell receptor beta chains from a single sample sequenced in a study of identical twins. MiXCR was run by TCRdb on the 5' RACE reads, yielding one entry per CDR3 protein. The data hold fewer than 250,000 distinct CDR3 sequences, with roughly 10% observed a single time. What was sequenced was memory (CD45RO+) T cells sorted from blood. The receptors stem from a woman between 18 and 30 years old in good health.

This clonotype was seen repeatedly, ten times or more. The rearrangement links TRBV5-1 to TRBJ1-2, with D unclear. Trimming removed 4 bases from V and 2 bases from J, with 6 bases in between. The CDR3 has 12 amino acids. Germline CDR1 and CDR2: SGHRS and YFSETQ. The DNA of the CDR3 is TGCGCCAGCAGCACGGAGAACTATGGCTACACCTTC. This translates into CASSTENYGYTF. The whole variable domain, filled in from reference TRBV5-1 and TRBJ1-2, reads KAGVTQTPRYLIKTRGQQVTLSCSPISGHRSVSWYQQTPGQGLQFLFEYFSETQRNKGNFPGRFSGRQFSNSRSEMNVSTLELGDSALYLCASSTENYGYTFGSGTRLTVV.

This clonotype has just a few counts. This rearrangement joins TRBV6-5 to TRBJ2-5; a weak D match, TRBD2 (5 bases). The V end lost 0 bases, the J end lost 7 bases, and 12 bases lay between the germline ends. The CDR3 consists of 14 residues. Germline values: CDR1 MNHEY, CDR2 SVGAGI. The CDR3 spells CASSYSEGRVTQYF. The CDR3 coding sequence is TGTGCCAGCAGTTACTCCGAGGGTCGGGTGACCCAGTACTTC.

This clonotype was observed a handful of times. The chain links TRBV20-1 to TRBJ2-1; the match to TRBD2 covers 9 bases. The CDR3 loop spans 16 amino acids. Trimming at V came to 3 bases and at J to 5 bases, leaving 11 bases not matched to a gene. Germline CDR1 reads DFQATT; CDR2 reads SNEGSKA (reference sequence). The CDR3 nucleotides read TGCAGTGCTAGCCTCCCCAGGGCTAGCGGGAACAATGAGCAGTTCTTC. This gives the protein CSASLPRASGNNEQFF.

The V call is TRBV6-5, the J call TRBJ1-3; weak D call: TRBD1 (6 bases). CDR3 length equals 15 residues. CDR1 is MNHEY and CDR2 is SVGAGI in the germline V gene. Between the trimmed V and J ends, which lost 4 bases and 1 base, there was a span of 11 bases. The CDR3 protein is CASSSTRGSGNTIYF. The CDR3 region has the DNA TGTGCCAGCAGTTCGACCAGGGGTTCTGGAAACACCATATATTTT.

The genes are TRBV11-3 and TRBJ1-1; D possibly corresponds to TRBD1 (5 bases). The CDR3 length is 11 residues. The V gene lost 5 bases and the J gene lost 8 bases, with 9 bases spanning the gap. From germline, CDR1 is SGHNT and CDR2 YENEEA. The chain's CDR3 is CASSQYREAFF. DNA of the CDR3: TGTGCCAGCAGCCAATACAGGGAAGCTTTCTTT. Complete variable domain (other parts from reference TRBV11-3 and TRBJ1-1): EAGVVQSPRYKIIEKKQPVAFWCNPISGHNTLYWYLQNLGQGPELLIRYENEEAVDDSQLPKDRFSAERLKGVDSTLKIQPAELGDSAVYLCASSQYREAFFGQGTRLTVV.

This clonotype was counted ten times or more. DNA of the CDR3: TGTGCCAGCAGGGGGACAGGGAACCACGAGCAGTACTTC. This sequence encodes CASRGTGNHEQYF. This chain uses TRBV12-3 or TRBV12-4 with TRBJ2-7, with TRBD1 identical over 9 bases. Trimming removed 6 bases from V and 5 bases from J; junction bases left unmatched: 5. The CDR3 spans 13 residues.

This clonotype was seen only a few times. The chain employs TRBV4-3 and TRBJ2-7; D could derive from TRBD1 or TRBD2 (6 bases each). The CDR3 runs to 14 residues. The V end was cut by 3 bases, the J end by 4 bases, with 13 bases between. Germline-derived CDR1 and CDR2 are LGHNA and YSLEER. For the CDR3, the DNA is TGCGCCAGCAGCCAGGGGGCGGGAAGGTACGAGCAGTACTTC. This encodes CASSQGAGRYEQYF.

This clonotype has just a few counts. The V gene is TRBV20-1, the J gene TRBJ1-5, with 8 bases identical to TRBD1. Germline CDR1 DFQATT, CDR2 SNEGSKA (reference sequence). The CDR3 extends over 18 amino acids. With V trimmed by 1 base and J by 0 bases, 11 bases remained unmatched. CDR3 in DNA: TGCAGTGCTAGAGTGGTGGGGACAGGAGCCTATAGCAATCAGCCCCAGCATTTT. Protein sequence: CSARVVGTGAYSNQPQHF.

V and J are TRBV13 and TRBJ2-5, with TRBD2 as a possible D gene (5 bases). The CDR3 has 12 residues. The ends were cut back, 5 bases at V and 5 bases at J, with 9 bases in the middle. Germline V gives CDR1 PRHDT, CDR2 FYEKMQ (reference sequence). The CDR3 reads CASSHGMETQYF. CDR3 bases: TGTGCCAGCAGCCACGGGATGGAGACCCAGTACTTC.

This clonotype was detected many times. The J gene is TRBJ1-6, the V gene TRBV5-1; weak D call: TRBD1 (6 bases). Germline CDR1 SGHRS, CDR2 YFSETQ. This CDR3 is 15 amino acids long. Trimming stripped 0 bases from V and 12 bases from J, with 16 bases between. Here the CDR3 reads CASSLGQSEGQPLHF. For the CDR3, the DNA is TGCGCCAGCAGCTTGGGTCAGAGCGAGGGACAACCCCTCCACTTT.

This clonotype was seen a handful of times. The CDR3, as DNA: TGCAGTGCTACATCCAACAGGGGAGGAGAGACCCAGTACTTC. Encoded protein: CSATSNRGGETQYF. The V gene is TRBV20-1, the J gene TRBJ2-5, with D possibly being TRBD1 (7 bases). Trimming pared 4 bases from V and 4 bases from J, leaving 16 bases between. This CDR3 contains 14 residues. CDR1 is DFQATT, CDR2 SNEGSKA, per germline (reference sequence).

The rearrangement joins TRBV6-2 or TRBV6-3 to TRBJ1-6, with D hard to call. V was shortened by 2 bases and J by 8 bases, with 10 bases between the two germline ends. This CDR3 is 14 amino acids long. Germline V gene sequence: CDR1 MNHEY, CDR2 SVGEGT. CDR3 protein: CASSYRLKDSPLHF. CDR3 nucleotide sequence: TGTGCCAGCAGTTACCGGTTGAAGGATTCACCCCTCCACTTT.

The genes are TRBV9 and TRBJ1-2; D perhaps matches TRBD1 (5 bases). With 3 bases removed from V and 8 bases from J, the gap between germline ends came to 17 bases. Looked up from germline, CDR1 is SGDLS and CDR2 is YYNGEE. The CDR3 runs to 14 residues. Written as DNA, the CDR3 is TGTGCCAGCAGCGCGGTGGAGGGAGGGGTAGGCTACACCTTC. Protein product: CASSAVEGGVGYTF.

This clonotype was seen at least ten times. The V call is TRBV10-3, the J call TRBJ1-1, with a possible D match to TRBD1 (6 bases). The V end lost 2 bases, the J end lost 3 bases, and 10 bases lay between the germline ends. The germline gives CDR1 ENHRY, CDR2 SYGVKD. CDR3 length equals 14 residues. CDR3 loop: CAISETGMDTEAFF. The CDR3 nucleotides are TGTGCCATCAGTGAGACAGGGATGGACACTGAAGCTTTCTTT.

This clonotype has more than one count but fewer than ten. The rearrangement joins TRBV5-6 to TRBJ2-3; D is possibly TRBD2 (6 bases). The length of the CDR3 is 13 residues. Trimming took off 4 bases at V and 3 bases at J, with 9 bases between the two ends. Germline V lookup: CDR1 SGHDT, CDR2 YYEEEE. The CDR3 protein is CASSPGRTDTQYF. The DNA for the CDR3 is TGTGCCAGCAGCCCGGGGAGGACAGATACGCAGTATTTT.

This clonotype has more than one count but fewer than ten. This chain connects TRBV27 to TRBJ1-5; D is undetermined. V was clipped by 6 bases and J by 4 bases, with 10 bases between them. CDR1 and CDR2 (germline): MNHEY, SMNVEV (reference sequence). The CDR3 runs to 13 residues. CDR3 DNA: TGTGCCAGCAGGCGTACCATTAATCAGCCCCAGCATTTT. Translating it yields CASRRTINQPQHF.

As DNA, the CDR3 is TGCAGTGCTATGGTTAGCGGACCCACAGATACGCAGTATTTT. Translation: CSAMVSGPTDTQYF. The rearrangement joins TRBV20-1 to TRBJ2-3, with D perhaps matching TRBD2 (6 bases). The germline V and J ends were trimmed by 4 bases and 2 bases, with 13 bases remaining between them. Germline V gives CDR1 DFQATT, CDR2 SNEGSKA (reference sequence). The CDR3 loop spans 14 amino acids.

The chain carries TRBV20-1 and TRBJ2-1; TRBD2 matches 9 bases. V was clipped by 3 bases and J by 9 bases; unmatched bases: 12. This CDR3 is built from 15 residues. Germline values: CDR1 DFQATT, CDR2 SNEGSKA (reference sequence). CDR3 sequence reads: CSARMGSGGASEQFF. In nucleotides, the CDR3 is TGCAGTGCTAGGATGGGTAGCGGGGGTGCTTCTGAGCAGTTCTTC.

The chain joins TRBV5-1 to TRBJ2-1; D call uncertain. V was pared by 0 bases and J by 1 base, with 8 bases between. CDR3 length: 15 residues. CDR1 and CDR2 from the germline V gene are SGHRS and YFSETQ. CDR3 DNA: TGCGCCAGCAGCTTGGTTAGTGGTTCCTACAATGAGCAGTTCTTC. Amino acids: CASSLVSGSYNEQFF.

This chain joins TRBV7-9 and TRBJ2-1, with D possibly being TRBD2 (5 bases). Between the trimmed V and J ends, which lost 3 bases and 4 bases, there was a span of 16 bases. Germline V gene sequence: CDR1 SEHNR, CDR2 FQNEAQ (reference sequence). The CDR3 contains 16 residues. CDR3: CASSLWAGGEYNEQFF. CDR3 coding DNA: TGTGCCAGCAGCTTGTGGGCGGGCGGCGAGTACAATGAGCAGTTCTTC.

The chain recombines TRBV20-1 with TRBJ2-1, with TRBD2 matching over 11 bases. The CDR3 runs to 17 residues. V was clipped by 2 bases and J by 0 bases; unmatched bases: 6. Germline V CDR1 and CDR2: DFQATT, SNEGSKA (reference sequence). CDR3 coding DNA: TGCAGTGCTAGAAATAGCGGGGGGGTGAGCTCCTACAATGAGCAGTTCTTC. This codes for CSARNSGGVSSYNEQFF.